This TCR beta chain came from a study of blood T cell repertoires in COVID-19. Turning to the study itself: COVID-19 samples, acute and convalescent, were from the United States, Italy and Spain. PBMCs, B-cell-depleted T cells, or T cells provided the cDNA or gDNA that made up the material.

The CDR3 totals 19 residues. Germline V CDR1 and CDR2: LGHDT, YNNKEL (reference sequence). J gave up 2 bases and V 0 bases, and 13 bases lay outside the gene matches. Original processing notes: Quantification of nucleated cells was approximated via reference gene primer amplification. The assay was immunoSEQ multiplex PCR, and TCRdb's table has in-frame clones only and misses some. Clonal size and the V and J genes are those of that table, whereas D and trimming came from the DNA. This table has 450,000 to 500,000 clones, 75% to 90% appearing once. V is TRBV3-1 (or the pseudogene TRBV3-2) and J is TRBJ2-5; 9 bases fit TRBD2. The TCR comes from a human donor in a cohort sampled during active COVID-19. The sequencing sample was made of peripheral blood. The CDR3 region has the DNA TGTGCCAGCAGCCAAGATGTAGCCCTTAGGCTAGCGGGACAAGAGACCCAGTACTTC. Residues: CASSQDVALRLAGQETQYF.